This T cell receptor (beta chain) was sequenced for a study of T-cell reconstitution after alpha-beta-depleted transplantation in children. V was clipped by 4 bases and J by 2 bases, with 15 bases between them. CDR3 size: 16 residues. Germline V gene lookup returns CDR1 SGDLS and CDR2 YYNGEE. Whole-study findings and limits: It was newly produced T cells that mostly accounted for T-cell counts and diversity one year after transplant. Some patients owed their high day-60 TCRbeta diversity to surviving recipient T cells and thymic progenitors. Reported findings indicate that, about two months after transplant, alpha-beta T cells came from several hundred expanded clones, which were derived from non-depleted graft cells.

Unique molecular identifiers were used in preparing the TCRbeta library. TCRdb re-analysed the PCR reads in MiXCR, keeping a single row per CDR3 protein. The sample shows some 300,000 distinct CDR3 sequences, over 9% of them seen only once. This clonotype came up many times. Its antigen is undetermined. This TCR was recovered from a boy under two years old with acute myeloid leukemia, due to receive a stem cell transplant. The chain uses TRBV9 and TRBJ2-2; TRBD1 or TRBD2 may be the D gene (6 bases each). The material was PBMCs, obtained before TCRalphabeta/CD19-depleted stem cell transplant. CDR3 amino acids: CASSSHGGLNTGELFF. CDR3 DNA sequence: TGTGCCAGCAGCTCCCATGGGGGGCTTAACACCGGGGAGCTGTTTTTT.